This T cell receptor beta chain was found in a study of graft-versus-host responses after intestinal transplantation (dated by TCRdb to the early 2020s). Broadly, across the study: The transplants that recipients got were multivisceral, liver-intestinal, or isolated intestinal. Every recipient was given anti-thymocyte globulin induction, then maintenance tacrolimus and steroids for about 3 years. After intestinal transplantation, graft-versus-host and host-versus-graft alloreactive T cell clones in the graft, circulation and bone marrow were tracked using bulk TCR-beta CDR3 sequencing. Alloreactive clones were identified by sequencing pre-transplant mixed lymphocyte reaction products and comparing these products with unstimulated pre-transplant donor and recipient T cells. The cohort enrolled roughly 25 intestinal transplant recipients including one retransplant, and a few patients lacking pretransplant specimens were excluded. Donor T cell macrochimerism was defined as a peak of at least 4% donor T cells among recipient peripheral blood mononuclear cells. Samples from a few later patients were sequenced in-house on an Illumina MiSeq with MiXCR processing rather than by the commercial service. Results and caveats for the whole study, not just this receptor: High GvH to HvG T cell clonal ratios were observed in the allografts of patients with donor T cell macrochimerism. GvH clones were detected in recipient bone marrow, and some of these GvH clones were observed earlier in ileal mucosa or blood, consistent with an intestinal mucosal origin. Peak levels of circulating GvH clones were associated with declines in HvG clones early after transplant. Conclusions were limited by the relatively low number and heterogeneity of intestinal transplant patients.

Libraries were made using the immunoSEQ multiplex PCR assay. In most patients, genomic DNA was isolated using the Qiagen DNeasy Blood and Tissue Kit and sent frozen to Adaptive Biotechnologies for TCR sequencing. For most patients, genomic DNA was subjected to high-throughput TCR-beta CDR3 sequencing by Adaptive Biotechnologies. The authors' pipeline ran thus. TCR sequencing data for roughly 18 patients were retrieved from Adaptive's ImmunoSEQ software; a few other patients were processed with MiXCR and VDJtools. To correct CD4 versus CD8 sorting errors, any sequence found in both subsets at a frequency ratio below 5:1 was removed. CDR3 nucleotide sequences shared between donor and recipient were removed because their origin could not be assigned. To count as alloreactive, a clone needed at least 2-fold expansion over unstimulated cells and a minimum CFSE-low frequency of 0.002% (template counts) or 0.001% (read counts). A clone was considered mappable if detected in the sequenced pre-transplant spleen, lymph node, or MLR CFSE-low populations of the donor or recipient. The cumulative frequency of alloreactive clones was calculated as a percentage of all sequences, weighted by copy number. TCRdb stores this immuneACCESS table with in-frame sequences only. Part of the clones is absent; in the studies checked, under half of the shortfall reflects unresolved V genes, and no reason is known for the rest. D and trimming were read from the DNA, whereas the V and J calls and clone size are those reported in that table. This sample gives 86,000 or so clones in total; 85% to 95% of them show up just once. The ten top clones hold approximately 5.6% of the sample.

The germline V gene supplies CDR1 SNHLY and CDR2 FYNNEI. V and J lose 6 bases and 0 bases, and a span of 12 bases separates them. The CDR3 measures 15 amino acids from cysteine to phenylalanine. Only CDR3 DNA is held: 45 bases, read in frame from base 1. The time point label, read with the paper, signifies: cells obtained before transplantation from donor or recipient. CD3+CD4+ and CD3+CD8+ populations were FACS-sorted from unstimulated pre-transplant donor and recipient cells taken from spleen or lymph nodes. In the case of this clone: Its target antigen remains unknown. No base qualities exist here, and no much larger clone lies one base off it.

This TCR came from a human donor who received an intestinal transplant. The sequences come from unstimulated CD8+ T cells sorted from spleen or lymph node cells, collected before intestinal transplant. The chain is assembled from TRBV2 and TRBJ1-3, with the D gene uncertain. The bases are TGTGCCAGCAGGCAGCAGGAAAACTCTGGAAACACCATATATTTT. Its product reads: CASRQQENSGNTIYF.